The 9 T cell receptor beta chains listed next were all sequenced from one sample in a study of T-cell reconstitution after alpha-beta-depleted transplantation in children. Molecular barcoding with unique molecular identifiers was used for the TCRbeta library. TCRdb reprocessed the PCR reads with MiXCR, giving one entry per CDR3 protein. Here the sample spans roughly 100,000 distinct CDR3 sequences, 6.5% to 8.5% being singletons. Source: PBMCs from the stem cell graft donor, taken from the stem cell graft. The receptor source for this set is a human donor who donated a stem cell graft to a child with congenital amegakaryocytic thrombocytopenia.

This clonotype showed up many times. This chain connects TRBV20-1 to TRBJ2-5; TRBD2 matches at 10 bases. Germline CDR1 DFQATT, CDR2 SNEGSKA (reference sequence). V was pared by 2 bases and J by 1 base, with 4 bases of the junction left unmatched. The CDR3 runs 15 residues. CDR3 region: CSARYSGGIQETQYF. The CDR3 bases are TGCAGTGCTAGATATAGCGGGGGGATCCAAGAGACCCAGTACTTC.

This sequence joins TRBV4-2 and TRBJ1-3; D is unresolved. The V end lost 1 base, the J end lost 0 bases, and 10 bases lay between the germline ends. This CDR3 has 16 amino acids. Germline CDR1 LGHNA, CDR2 YNFKEQ. This CDR3 is CASSQAGVSSGNTIYF. The DNA of the CDR3 is TGTGCCAGCAGCCAAGCAGGCGTGAGCTCTGGAAACACCATATATTTT.

The chain recombines TRBV18 with TRBJ2-5; no clear D gene. CDR3 size: 14 residues. Germline CDR1 reads KGHSH; CDR2 reads LQKENI. The germline V and J ends were trimmed by 2 bases and 1 base, with 8 bases remaining between them. In nucleotides, the CDR3 is TGTGCCAGCTCACCAGGTCCCCCCCAAGAGACCCAGTACTTC. This translates into CASSPGPPQETQYF.

In its sample, this clonotype was seen many times. The genes are TRBV12-3 or TRBV12-4 and TRBJ1-5; 8 nucleotides match TRBD1. Trimming at V came to 5 bases and at J to 5 bases, leaving 5 bases not matched to a gene. CDR3 length: 14 amino acids. CDR3: CASSRTGRDQPQHF. For the CDR3, the DNA is TGTGCCAGCAGTCGGACAGGGCGCGATCAGCCCCAGCATTTT.

This clonotype was counted a few times. The J gene is TRBJ2-3, the V gene TRBV7-6, with 8 bases that match TRBD2. The CDR3 is 15 amino acids. The V and J ends lost 4 bases and 6 bases, in that order; junction bases with no gene match: 9. The germline V gene encodes CDR1 SGHVS and CDR2 FNYEAQ. CDR3 sequence (DNA): TGTGCCAGCAGCTCTCCTGCGGGGGGCCCGGATACGCAGTATTTT. This gives the protein CASSSPAGGPDTQYF. Supplemented by reference TRBV7-6 and TRBJ2-3, the full variable domain reads GAGVSQSPRYKVTKRGQDVALRCDPISGHVSLYWYRQALGQGPEFLTYFNYEAQQDKSGLPNDRFSAERPEGSISTLTIQRTEQRDSAMYRCASSSPAGGPDTQYFGPGTRLTVL.

A few counts support this clonotype. CDR3 region: CASSKGLRGGETQYF. The DNA for the CDR3 is TGTGCCAGCAGTAAGGGACTCCGGGGGGGGGAGACCCAGTACTTC. This chain links TRBV12-3 or TRBV12-4 with TRBJ2-5; 8 bases line up with TRBD2. Trimming cost V 5 bases and J 5 bases; bases outside gene matches: 10. CDR3 length: 15 residues.

This clonotype showed up many times. The chain is built from TRBV5-1 and TRBJ2-7; the D gene could be TRBD1 or TRBD2 (6 bases each). The V gene's germline CDR1 is SGHRS and CDR2 YFSETQ. Trimming shortened V by 4 bases and J by 2 bases, and 13 bases separated the two germline ends. CDR3 length equals 14 residues. The CDR3 bases are TGCGCCAGCAGCCGGGGGCACAGTGCCTACGAGCAGTACTTC. Its translation is CASSRGHSAYEQYF.

This clonotype was seen repeatedly, ten times or more. The V call is TRBV11-1, the J call TRBJ1-1; D call uncertain. CDR1 and CDR2 (germline): SGHAT, FQDESV (reference sequence). Trimming stripped 0 bases from V and 3 bases from J, with 8 bases between. This CDR3 is 14 amino acids long. CDR3 DNA sequence: TGTGCCAGCAGCTTAGCTGACATCCACACTGAAGCTTTCTTT. Its protein product is CASSLADIHTEAFF. The whole variable domain, remainder taken from reference TRBV11-1 and TRBJ1-1, is EAEVAQSPRYKITEKSQAVAFWCDPISGHATLYWYRQILGQGPELLVQFQDESVVDDSQLPKDRFSAERLKGVDSTLKIQPAELGDSAMYLCASSLADIHTEAFFGQGTRLTVV.

This clonotype was recorded many times. This chain connects TRBV5-1 to TRBJ2-1; possibly TRBD1 or TRBD2 for D (5 bases each). Germline V CDR1 and CDR2: SGHRS, YFSETQ. The germline V and J ends were trimmed by 0 bases and 7 bases, with 14 bases remaining between them. The CDR3 totals 15 residues. DNA of the CDR3: TGCGCCAGCAGCTTGGCCTCTTGGGGGATGAATGAGCAGTTCTTC. Its translation: CASSLASWGMNEQFF.